The 25 T cell receptor beta chains given below trace back to one sample, sequenced in a study of CD8+ T cells in alopecia areata. Cutaneous lymph nodes were pooled and cells sorted by CD4, CD8alpha, NKG2D, NKG2ACE and more. Extraction and reverse transcription of RNA yielded cDNA as the sequencing template. TCRdb's table, derived via immunoSEQ multiplex PCR, lists solely in-frame clones and lacks some. This repertoire holds about 300,000 clones, and none appear only once. The sample comprised CD4+ T cells sorted from a lymph node. The receptors shown here come from a C3H/HeJ mouse with alopecia areata. The strain's MHC type: H2-k.

The table lists this clone with a few counts. Gene names follow the mouse nomenclature. From the germline J gene comes the end of the CDR3, since the read stops 4 residues before it. The chain is built from TRBV13-1 and TRBJ2-4; 8 bases agree with TRBD2. Trimming took 5 bases from V and 2 from J; bases not matched to a gene: 7. This CDR3 contains 15 residues. Germline loops: CDR1 NSHNY, CDR2 SYGAGN. The sequenced CDR3 bases are TGTGCCAGCAGGAGTGGGGGGGGCGCTCAAAAC. This sequence encodes CASRSGGGAQN. The entire CDR3 reads CASRSGGGAQNTLYF.

Details on this clone: Gene names and germline refer to mouse. The read stops 4 residues short of the end of the CDR3; the missing end is completed from the germline J gene. This chain joins TRBV1 and TRBJ1-2, with D possibly TRBD1 on 6 matching bases. The germline CDR1 and CDR2 sequences are NSQYPW and LRSPGD (reference sequence). The CDR3 spans 12 residues. CDR3 DNA, as far as it was read: TGCACCTGCAGTGATACAGGGAGC. Translated: CTCSDTGS. The complete CDR3 reads CTCSDTGSDYTF.

Concerning this clone itself: Mouse names are used for the genes. The read stops 4 residues short of the end of the CDR3; the missing end is completed from the germline J gene. The J gene is TRBJ1-1, the V gene TRBV19; 9 nucleotides align to TRBD1. Per the germline V gene, CDR1 is FNHDT and CDR2 is SITEND (reference sequence). This CDR3 is 15 amino acids long. The V gene end was trimmed by 0 bases and the J gene end by 4 bases; junction bases not matched to a gene: 4. This CDR3 reads CASSIAHRGRTEVFF. The CDR3 bases that were read are TGTGCCAGCAGTATAGCTCACAGGGGGCGCACA.

This clone was observed a few times. Gene names and germline match the mouse. The sequenced fragment ends 4 residues before the CDR3 boundary, so the rest is inferred from the germline J gene. This rearrangement joins TRBV17 to TRBJ2-4; no clear D gene. Looked up from germline, CDR1 is MNHDT and CDR2 is YYDKIL. The CDR3 extends over 14 amino acids. CDR3 DNA (partial): TGTGCTAGCAGTAGAGATAACACAAAAAAC. Translated, it gives CASSRDNTKN. The whole CDR3 reads CASSRDNTKNTLYF.

Details on this clone: The listed genes are named as in mouse. The observed sequence ends 4 residues before the CDR3 terminus, with the missing tail filled in from the germline J gene. The sample contains more than one DNA sequence encoding this CDR3. J is TRBJ1-2 and V is TRBV31; no clear D. Trimming took off 0 bases at V and 0 bases at J, with 5 bases between the two ends. Per the germline V gene, CDR1 is GKSSPN and CDR2 is SITVG. This CDR3 spans 13 amino acids. CDR3: CAWSLVANSDYTF. The sequenced CDR3 bases are TGTGCCTGGAGTCTAGTGGCAAACTCC. Full variable domain (rest looked up from reference TRBV31 and TRBJ1-2): AQTIHQWPVAEIKAVGSPLSLGCTIKGKSSPNLYWYWQATGGTLQQLFYSITVGQVESVVQLNLSASRPKDDQFILSTEKLLLSHSGFYLCAWSLVANSDYTFGSGTRLLVI.

About this clone: Here the gene names and germline are mouse. The read ends 4 residues early relative to the CDR3; the germline J gene fills the gap. The V and J genes are TRBV13-3 and TRBJ2-1; 8 bases map to TRBD2. Looked up from germline, CDR1 is NNHDY and CDR2 is SYVADS. J gave up 3 bases and V 2 bases, and 7 bases lay outside the gene matches. The CDR3 runs to 16 residues. The DNA read from the CDR3 is TGTGCCAGCAGTGAAGGGGGGGGGCAGGGCTATGCT. As protein: CASSEGGGQGYA. The CDR3, in full, reads CASSEGGGQGYAEQFF.

This clone was observed a few times. Here the gene names and germline are mouse. The read falls 3 residues short of the CDR3 end, and the missing part is taken from the germline J gene. V usage is TRBV5 and J usage is TRBJ1-6, with 7 bases fitting TRBD1. TRBJ1-6 is labeled an ORF, and its function is uncertain. Germline V gives CDR1 LGHNA, CDR2 YNLKQL (reference sequence). This CDR3 is built from 14 residues. The V gene end was trimmed by 0 bases and the J gene end by 9 bases; junction bases not matched to a gene: 2. Incomplete CDR3 DNA: TGTGCCAGCAGCCAAGACAGGGGGAGTTCGCCC. Amino acid sequence: CASSQDRGSSP. The full-length CDR3 reads as CASSQDRGSSPLYF.

As for this clone: The gene names given are mouse names. Sequencing ends 4 residues short of the CDR3 end; the germline J gene provides the rest. The chain joins TRBV19 to TRBJ1-1, with 7 bases fitting TRBD1. V lost 7 bases to trimming and J lost 4 bases; unmatched junction nucleotides: 7. This CDR3 spans 13 amino acids. Germline V CDR1 and CDR2: FNHDT, SITEND (reference sequence). The CDR3 here is CASRDRVGTEVFF. The covered CDR3 bases are TGTGCCAGCCGAGACAGGGTTGGCACA. The full variable domain, in which reference TRBV19 and TRBJ1-1 provide the parts outside the CDR3, is GGIITQTPKFLIGQEGQKLTLKCQQNFNHDTMYWYRQDSGKGLRLIYYSITENDLQKGDLSEGYDASREKKSSFSLTVTSAQKNEMAVFLCASRDRVGTEVFFGKGTRLTVV.

Worth noting for this clone: All gene names here are mouse names. The DNA ends 3 residues before the CDR3 does, and the rest of the CDR3 is filled in from the germline J gene. V is TRBV1 and J is TRBJ1-6, with a weak D call TRBD1 (6 bases). TRBJ1-6 qualifies as an ORF whose function is uncertain. V was pared by 6 bases and J by 10 bases, with 16 bases between. The CDR3 consists of 14 residues. Per the germline V gene, CDR1 is NSQYPW and CDR2 is LRSPGD (reference sequence). The CDR3 loop is CTCRETGRESPLYF. The covered CDR3 bases are TGCACCTGCAGGGAAACAGGGAGGGAATCGCCC.

Only a few counts were recorded for this clone. All gene names here are mouse names. Sequencing ends 3 residues short of the CDR3 end; the germline J gene provides the rest. The V gene is TRBV19, the J gene TRBJ1-6; D is unclear. TRBJ1-6 is classed as an ORF, of uncertain function. The V gene lost 1 base and the J gene lost 5 bases, with 7 bases spanning the gap. This CDR3 region has 14 residues. Germline V lookup: CDR1 FNHDT, CDR2 SITEND (reference sequence). The CDR3 is CASSINSNNSPLYF. The covered CDR3 bases are TGTGCCAGCAGTATAAATTCTAATAATTCGCCC.

This clone was counted between two and nine times. Genes and germline come from the mouse. The read finishes 4 residues shy of the CDR3 end, and the germline J gene is used to complete it. Distinct nucleotide sequences in the sample also encode this CDR3. V and J are TRBV13-1 and TRBJ2-7; D call uncertain. The V gene lost 1 base and the J gene lost 3 bases, with 8 bases spanning the gap. Per the germline V gene, CDR1 is NSHNY and CDR2 is SYGAGN. The CDR3 has 13 amino acids. The CDR3 sequence is CASSDRQIYEQYF. Incomplete CDR3 DNA: TGTGCCAGCAGTGATAGACAAATCTAT.

In the case of this clone: The genes and germline here are from mouse. The observed sequence ends 4 residues before the CDR3 terminus, with the missing tail filled in from the germline J gene. This sample also contains other DNA sequences that code for the same CDR3. The chain has TRBV5 and TRBJ2-5; TRBD2 matches at 9 bases. The germline gives CDR1 LGHNA, CDR2 YNLKQL (reference sequence). The CDR3 spans 16 residues. V trimming: 0 bases; J trimming: 3 bases; junction bases outside the gene matches: 4. CDR3 bases read: TGTGCCAGCAGCCAAGACCCGGGACTGGGACAAGAC. Protein product: CASSQDPGLGQD. The CDR3 in its entirety is CASSQDPGLGQDTQYF.

This clone was observed a handful of times. Any gene name here is a mouse gene name. With the read ending 3 residues before the CDR3 end, the germline J gene is used to fill in that end. The identical CDR3 is also encoded by other nucleotide sequences in the sample. The V call is TRBV1, the J call TRBJ1-6, with 7 bases identical to TRBD1. TRBJ1-6 is an open reading frame, and its role is uncertain. Germline V lookup: CDR1 NSQYPW, CDR2 LRSPGD (reference sequence). V shed 5 bases and J 4 bases; nucleotides not matched to a gene: 2. The CDR3 is 14 residues long. The CDR3: CTCSPGQYNSPLYF. The covered CDR3 bases are TGCACCTGCAGTCCGGGACAGTATAATTCGCCC.

With respect to this clone: The genes and germline here are from mouse. The CDR3 extends 4 residues past the end of the read, so its final part is completed from the germline J gene. The same CDR3 arises from other DNA sequences in this sample as well. V usage is TRBV13-1 and J usage is TRBJ2-3, with 8 nucleotides matching TRBD2. Germline-derived CDR1 and CDR2 are NSHNY and SYGAGN. V lost 0 bases, J lost 0 bases, and 3 bases stayed unmatched. CDR3 length equals 16 residues. This chain's CDR3 is CASSDAGGTSAETLYF. The CDR3 bases that were read are TGTGCCAGCAGTGATGCTGGGGGGACTAGTGCAGAA.

This clone was counted ten times or more. The gene symbols are mouse symbols. The same CDR3 can be traced to other DNA sequences in this sample. The DNA read from the CDR3 is TGTGCTAGCAGTAGGCAGGGAGGGTAT. It encodes CASSRQGGY. The complete CDR3 protein is CASSRQGGYEQYF. V gene TRBV17 combines with J gene TRBJ2-7; D may be TRBD1 (5 bases). The CDR3 end lies 4 residues beyond the end of the read and is filled in from the germline J gene. CDR1 MNHDT and CDR2 YYDKIL come from the germline V gene. This CDR3 has 13 amino acids.

This clone was observed a handful of times. Gene and germline names: mouse. The read gets to within 4 residues of the CDR3 end, and the germline J gene fills in the rest. The chain links TRBV1 to TRBJ2-2, with TRBD2 matching 8 bases. In germline, CDR1 is NSQYPW, CDR2 LRSPGD (reference sequence). V was clipped by 0 bases and J by 3 bases; unmatched bases: 9. CDR3 size: 18 residues. The sequenced CDR3 bases are TGCACCTGCAGTGCAGATCTGGAGGGGGGGCTGGACACCGGG. This encodes CTCSADLEGGLDTG. The whole CDR3 region reads CTCSADLEGGLDTGQLYF.

This clone was detected a few times. Mouse germline and gene names are used. The read ends 4 residues shy of where the CDR3 ends; the end is completed using the germline J gene. The genes are TRBV14 and TRBJ2-2; D not certain. The CDR3 is made up of 14 amino acids. CDR1 and CDR2 (germline): SGHDT, FRDEAV. V was shortened by 4 bases and J by 0 bases, with 7 bases between the two germline ends. This CDR3 reads CASSPQTNTGQLYF. CDR3 DNA, as far as it was read: TGTGCCAGCAGTCCTCAGACAAACACCGGG.

This clone was seen a handful of times. Mouse gene names apply. The read falls 3 residues short of the CDR3 end, and the missing part is taken from the germline J gene. The chain carries TRBV13-1 and TRBJ1-6; perhaps TRBD1 as D (5 bases). TRBJ1-6 is an ORF; its function is uncertain. Per the germline V gene, CDR1 is NSHNY and CDR2 is SYGAGN. The CDR3 has 15 amino acids. V lost 5 bases, J lost 1 base, and 10 bases lay in between. CDR3 DNA (partial): TGTGCCAGCAGCGAGACAGTCTCCTATAATTCGCCC. Translated: CASSETVSYNSP. The CDR3, in full, reads CASSETVSYNSPLYF.

This clone occurred a few times. The genes are named according to mouse. The read comes to an end 3 residues before the CDR3 does, leaving the germline J gene to fill in the end. The chain links TRBV13-1 to TRBJ1-6, with 7 bases identical to TRBD1. TRBJ1-6 is designated an ORF whose function remains uncertain. The CDR3 spans 17 residues. The germline V gene encodes CDR1 NSHNY and CDR2 SYGAGN. The V and J ends lost 3 bases and 1 base, in that order; junction bases with no gene match: 7. CDR3 DNA, as far as it was read: TGTGCCAGCAGTGCTACCCGGGACAGATCCTATAATTCGCCC. Amino acids: CASSATRDRSYNSP. The full CDR3 sequence reads CASSATRDRSYNSPLYF.

A word on this clone: The genes and germline here are from mouse. The sequenced fragment ends 4 residues before the CDR3 boundary, so the rest is inferred from the germline J gene. Within the sample, other DNA sequences also encode this same CDR3. The chain uses TRBV19 and TRBJ2-3; 9 bases fit TRBD2. Germline V gene data show CDR1 as FNHDT and CDR2 as SITEND (reference sequence). V lost 2 bases to trimming and J lost 3 bases; unmatched junction nucleotides: 4. The CDR3 covers 15 residues. The CDR3 reads CASSILGGRAETLYF. Partial CDR3 DNA: TGTGCCAGCAGTATTTTGGGGGGGCGGGCAGAA.

This clone was found a few times. Gene names follow the mouse nomenclature. The read comes to an end 4 residues before the CDR3 does, leaving the germline J gene to fill in the end. Distinct nucleotide sequences in the sample also encode this CDR3. The chain uses TRBV19 and TRBJ1-2, with D possibly TRBD1 on 5 matching bases. V was cut by 5 bases and J by 4 bases, with 12 bases left in between. Germline CDR1 FNHDT, CDR2 SITEND (reference sequence). The CDR3 spans 13 residues. The sequenced CDR3 bases are TGTGCCAGCAGCCTTCAGGGAAGCTCC. It translates to CASSLQGSS. Given in full, the CDR3 is CASSLQGSSDYTF.

Turning to this clone: All gene names here are mouse names. The read gets to within 4 residues of the CDR3 end, and the germline J gene fills in the rest. The rearrangement uses TRBV13-1 and TRBJ2-4; 12 nucleotides align to TRBD2. Germline trimming cut 5 bases from V and 1 base from J; bases unmatched to any gene: 5. Germline CDR1 is NSHNY and CDR2 is SYGAGN. CDR3 size: 16 residues. The DNA read from the CDR3 is TGTGCCAGCAGCCCCTGGACTGGGGGGGGTCAAAAC. Its protein is CASSPWTGGGQN. The entire CDR3 sequence reads CASSPWTGGGQNTLYF.

Comments on this clone: Gene names refer to mouse genes. The read terminates 4 residues before the CDR3 end, so the remaining end is supplied by the germline J gene. V usage is TRBV19 and J usage is TRBJ1-2, with D possibly TRBD1 on 6 matching bases. This CDR3 has 15 amino acids. Germline CDR1 and CDR2: FNHDT and SITEND (reference sequence). The ends were cut back, 0 bases at V and 0 bases at J, with 9 bases in the middle. The chain's CDR3 is CASSIGAGANSDYTF. CDR3 bases read: TGTGCCAGCAGTATAGGGGCAGGGGCAAACTCC.

As regards this clone: The genes are named according to mouse. The CDR3 goes on 4 residues after the read ends, and that part is filled in from the germline J gene. Other DNA sequences in the sample encode the same CDR3. The rearrangement uses TRBV19 and TRBJ2-2, with 8 bases lining up with TRBD1. With V trimmed by 3 bases and J by 4 bases, 5 bases remained unmatched. Germline CDR1 reads FNHDT; CDR2 reads SITEND (reference sequence). The length of the CDR3 is 15 residues. CDR3 region: CASSTGGAGTGQLYF. The CDR3 DNA, read in part, is TGTGCCAGCAGTACAGGGGGCGCGGGCACCGGG.

As for this clone: Gene names refer to mouse genes. With the read ending 4 residues before the CDR3 end, the germline J gene is used to fill in that end. The same CDR3 is also encoded by other DNA sequences in this sample. V usage is TRBV5 and J usage is TRBJ2-7; TRBD2 aligns across 7 bases. Looked up from germline, CDR1 is LGHNA and CDR2 is YNLKQL (reference sequence). The CDR3 covers 14 residues. This chain's CDR3 is CASSQDHWGYEQYF. CDR3 DNA (partial): TGTGCCAGCAGCCAAGATCACTGGGGTTAT.